This T cell receptor beta chain was profiled in a study of beta chain features in type 1 diabetes. Study information: Regarding age, gender and cell yields, patients proved similar to healthy donors.

This clone occurred a few times. Its specificity is not known. This sample also contains other DNA sequences that code for the same CDR3. Sequencing targeted expressed TCRB transcripts, as all isolated RNA had been reverse transcribed. Profiling relied on immunoSEQ multiplex PCR, and the TCRdb table lists in-frame clones only, not all of them. Here the sample spans hundreds of thousands of clones, over 10% being singletons. The CDR3 consists of 15 residues. V lost 0 bases and J 0 bases, leaving 9 bases between the germline ends. CDR1 and CDR2 from the germline V gene are SGHRS and YFSETQ. Study findings and constraints: Type 1 diabetes patients had TCRB CDR3s that were shorter (moderately but significantly so) in all four CD4+ subsets. VDJ junctions sequenced from type 1 diabetes patients showed fewer insertions and more deletions. Shorter templates might be favored by PCR, equally in patients and controls. Since sequencing was performed on cDNA, cells with high TCR expression could be over-represented.

The sequencing input was naive CD4+ T cells from blood. This receptor was obtained from a man younger than 35 with type 1 diabetes. V is TRBV5-1 and J is TRBJ1-1; D is undetermined. CDR3 in DNA: TGCGCCAGCAGCTTGGAAGGCGGTGTGAACACTGAAGCTTTCTTT. This gives the protein CASSLEGGVNTEAFF.